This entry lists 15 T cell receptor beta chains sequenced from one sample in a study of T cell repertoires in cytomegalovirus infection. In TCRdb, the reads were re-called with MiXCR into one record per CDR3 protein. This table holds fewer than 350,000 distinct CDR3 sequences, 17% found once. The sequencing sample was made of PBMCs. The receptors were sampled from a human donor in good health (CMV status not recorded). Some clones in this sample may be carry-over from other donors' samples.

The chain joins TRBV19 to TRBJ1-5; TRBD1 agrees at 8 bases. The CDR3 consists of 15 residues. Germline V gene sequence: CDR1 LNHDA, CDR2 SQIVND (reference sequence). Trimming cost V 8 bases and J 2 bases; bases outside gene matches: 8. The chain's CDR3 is CASSPGTGRNQPQHF. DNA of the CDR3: TGTGCCAGTTCACCTGGGACAGGACGCAATCAGCCCCAGCATTTT.

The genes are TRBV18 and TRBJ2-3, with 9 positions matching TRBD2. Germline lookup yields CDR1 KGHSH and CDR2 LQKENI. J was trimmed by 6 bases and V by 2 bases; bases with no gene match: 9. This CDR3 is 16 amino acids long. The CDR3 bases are TGTGCCAGCTCACCATCTAAGCGGGGGGCCGTGGATACGCAGTATTTT. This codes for CASSPSKRGAVDTQYF. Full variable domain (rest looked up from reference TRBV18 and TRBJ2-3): NAGVMQNPRHLVRRRGQEARLRCSPMKGHSHVYWYRQLPEEGLKFMVYLQKENIIDESGMPKERFSAEFPKEGPSILRIQQVVRGDSAAYFCASSPSKRGAVDTQYFGPGTRLTVL.

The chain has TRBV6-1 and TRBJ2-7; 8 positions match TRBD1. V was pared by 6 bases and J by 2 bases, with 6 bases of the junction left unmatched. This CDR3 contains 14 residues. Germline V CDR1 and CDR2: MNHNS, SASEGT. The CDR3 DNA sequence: TGTGCCAGCAGAAAGACAGGGGCAGCCTACGAGCAGTACTTC. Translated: CASRKTGAAYEQYF.

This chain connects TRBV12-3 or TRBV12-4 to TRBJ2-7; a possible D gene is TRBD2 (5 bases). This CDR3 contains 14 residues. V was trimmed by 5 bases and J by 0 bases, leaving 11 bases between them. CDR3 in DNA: TGTGCCAGCAGTCTCGAGGGTAACTCCTACGAGCAGTACTTC. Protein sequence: CASSLEGNSYEQYF.

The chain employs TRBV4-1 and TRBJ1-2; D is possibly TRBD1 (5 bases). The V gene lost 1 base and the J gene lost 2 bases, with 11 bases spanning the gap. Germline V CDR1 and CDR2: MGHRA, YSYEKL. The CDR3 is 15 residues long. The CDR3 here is CASSQGSGPNYGYTF. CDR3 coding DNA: TGCGCCAGCAGCCAAGGGTCGGGACCCAACTATGGCTACACCTTC.

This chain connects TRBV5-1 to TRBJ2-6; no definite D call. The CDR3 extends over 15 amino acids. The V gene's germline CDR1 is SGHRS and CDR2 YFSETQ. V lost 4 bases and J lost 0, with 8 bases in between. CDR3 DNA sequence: TGCGCCAGCAGCCTCCTGGACTCTGGGGCCAACGTCCTGACTTTC. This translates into CASSLLDSGANVLTF.

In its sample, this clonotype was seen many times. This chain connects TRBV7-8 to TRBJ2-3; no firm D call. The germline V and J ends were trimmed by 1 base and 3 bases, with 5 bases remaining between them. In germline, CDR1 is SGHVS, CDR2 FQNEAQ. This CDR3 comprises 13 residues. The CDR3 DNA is TGTGCCAGCAGCTTAGTCGAGACAGATACGCAGTATTTT. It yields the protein CASSLVETDTQYF.

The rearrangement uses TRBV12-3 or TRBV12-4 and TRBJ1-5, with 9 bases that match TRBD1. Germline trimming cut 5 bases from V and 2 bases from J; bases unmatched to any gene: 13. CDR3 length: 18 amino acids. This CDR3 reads CASSPDRGNNLGNQPQHF. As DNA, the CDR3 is TGTGCCAGCAGTCCAGACAGGGGGAATAATTTAGGCAATCAGCCCCAGCATTTT.

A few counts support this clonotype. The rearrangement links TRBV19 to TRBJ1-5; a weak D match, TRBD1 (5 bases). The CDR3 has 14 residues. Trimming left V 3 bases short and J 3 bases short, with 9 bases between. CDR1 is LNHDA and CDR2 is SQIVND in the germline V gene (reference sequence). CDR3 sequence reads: CASSIQGDNQPQHF. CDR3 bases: TGTGCCAGTAGTATTCAGGGTGACAATCAGCCCCAGCATTTT.

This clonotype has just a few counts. CDR3 protein: CASGRGPTYEQYF. The CDR3 DNA sequence: TGTGCCAGCGGACGGGGGCCGACCTACGAGCAGTACTTC. The gene calls are TRBV27 and TRBJ2-7; D is perhaps TRBD1 or TRBD2 (6 bases each). V lost 8 bases and J lost 2, with 13 bases in between. Germline CDR1 is MNHEY and CDR2 is SMNVEV (reference sequence). This CDR3 spans 13 amino acids.

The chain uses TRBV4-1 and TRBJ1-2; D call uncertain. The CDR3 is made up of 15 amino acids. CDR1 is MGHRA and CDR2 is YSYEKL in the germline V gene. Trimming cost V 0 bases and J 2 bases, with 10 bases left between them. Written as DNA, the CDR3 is TGCGCCAGCAGCCAAGACGTAACCTTAAACTATGGCTACACCTTC. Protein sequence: CASSQDVTLNYGYTF.

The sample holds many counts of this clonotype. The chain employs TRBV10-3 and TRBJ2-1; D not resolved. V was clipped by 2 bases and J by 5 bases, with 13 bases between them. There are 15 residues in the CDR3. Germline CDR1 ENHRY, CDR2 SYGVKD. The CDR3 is CAISEGPKRDNEQFF. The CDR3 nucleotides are TGTGCCATCAGTGAGGGACCTAAACGGGACAATGAGCAGTTCTTC.

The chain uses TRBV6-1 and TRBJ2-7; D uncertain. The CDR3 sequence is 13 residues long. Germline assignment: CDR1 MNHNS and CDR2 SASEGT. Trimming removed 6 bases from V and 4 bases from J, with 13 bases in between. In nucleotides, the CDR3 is TGTGCCAGCAGCTACGGCGCCAATTACGAGCAGTACTTC. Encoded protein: CASSYGANYEQYF.

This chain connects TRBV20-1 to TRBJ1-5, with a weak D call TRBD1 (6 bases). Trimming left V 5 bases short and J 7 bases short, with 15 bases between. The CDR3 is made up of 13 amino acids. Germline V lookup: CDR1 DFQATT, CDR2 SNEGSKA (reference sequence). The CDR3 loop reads CSAQTGPGQPQHF. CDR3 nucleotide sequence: TGCAGTGCTCAGACAGGCCCGGGACAGCCCCAGCATTTT.

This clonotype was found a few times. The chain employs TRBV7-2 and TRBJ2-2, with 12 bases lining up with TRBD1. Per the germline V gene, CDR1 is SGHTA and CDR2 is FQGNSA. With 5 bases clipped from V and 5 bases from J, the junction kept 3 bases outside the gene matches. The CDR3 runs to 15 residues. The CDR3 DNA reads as TGTGCCAGCAGCGCGGGACAGGGGGCTACCGGGGAGCTGTTTTTT. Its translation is CASSAGQGATGELFF.